This T cell receptor beta chain emerged from a study of CD8 T cells in ankylosing spondylitis. The study's findings and limits: Significantly higher representation of disease-linked clones was reported for matched ankylosing spondylitis synovial fluid. Blood from ankylosing spondylitis patients appeared to carry a characteristic roughly 8-variant TCR beta motif. Disease-linked clones, CD8+, were relatively rare in peripheral blood.

Preparation of TCR beta libraries was done by quantitative 5'-RACE with molecular barcodes. From the 5' RACE reads, TCRdb called clonotypes with MiXCR, one entry per CDR3 protein. The sample yields about 64,000 distinct CDR3 sequences, over 5% seen once. As for this clonotype: Its antigen is still unknown.

V lost 4 bases and J lost 5; bases outside the gene matches: 8. The CDR3 totals 15 residues. In germline, CDR1 is SGHNT, CDR2 YYREEE (reference sequence). Sequencing was performed on synovial fluid, either unsorted or a sorted T cell fraction (not recorded which). This receptor was identified in a male donor with ankylosing spondylitis. The chain links TRBV5-4 to TRBJ2-7; 11 positions agree with TRBD2. The CDR3 bases are TGTGCCAGCAGCCTAGTACTAGCGGGAGTCGACGAGCAGTACTTC. Its translation: CASSLVLAGVDEQYF.